The next 8 T cell receptor beta chains were all read from a single sample in a study of T cell repertoires in cytomegalovirus infection. TCRdb reprocessed the reads with MiXCR, giving one entry per CDR3 protein. The data show 200,000 or so distinct CDR3 sequences, with roughly 30% seen just once and roughly 29% held by the top ten. Sequenced input: PBMCs. Receptors originate from a human donor in good health (CMV status not recorded). Some clones in this sample may be carry-over from other donors' samples.

This clonotype was detected a few times. J is TRBJ1-1 and V is TRBV20-1; the D gene is possibly TRBD1 (5 bases). This CDR3 comprises 16 residues. V lost 2 bases and J 1 base, leaving 17 bases between the germline ends. CDR1 and CDR2 (germline): DFQATT, SNEGSKA (reference sequence). The CDR3: CSARTGMAGKNTEAFF. The CDR3 coding sequence is TGCAGTGCTAGAACAGGAATGGCAGGGAAGAACACTGAAGCTTTCTTT.

This clonotype was seen more than once but under ten times. The CDR3 nucleotides are TGTGCCAGCAGCTTAGCGGGACTAGCGGAAGAGACCCAGTACTTC. Translation gives CASSLAGLAEETQYF. The rearrangement uses TRBV7-2 and TRBJ2-5; 11 bases are shared with TRBD2. Trimming took 0 bases from V and 3 from J; bases not matched to a gene: 0. Germline V CDR1 and CDR2: SGHTA, FQGNSA. The CDR3 spans 15 residues.

The chain carries TRBV7-8 and TRBJ1-6, with D perhaps matching TRBD1 (5 bases). CDR3 length equals 14 residues. V was pared by 4 bases and J by 5 bases, with 9 bases between. Per germline, CDR1 SGHVS and CDR2 FQNEAQ. The CDR3 protein is CASSYDSNNSPLHF. The CDR3 nucleotides are TGTGCCAGCAGCTACGACAGTAATAATTCACCCCTCCACTTT.

J is TRBJ1-2 and V is TRBV19; a weak D match, TRBD1 (5 bases). The CDR3 is made up of 15 amino acids. V was pared by 3 bases and J by 2 bases, with 13 bases between. The V gene's germline CDR1 is LNHDA and CDR2 SQIVND (reference sequence). This CDR3 is CASSMPGTENYGYTF. DNA for the CDR3: TGTGCCAGTAGTATGCCCGGGACTGAGAACTATGGCTACACCTTC.

This clonotype was counted a few times. V usage is TRBV3-1 and J usage is TRBJ2-1; D is unclear. The germline V and J ends were trimmed by 4 bases and 3 bases, with 10 bases remaining between them. The length of the CDR3 is 14 residues. In germline, CDR1 is LGHDT, CDR2 YNNKEL (reference sequence). The CDR3 sequence is CASSPQVLYNEQFF. The CDR3 nucleotides are TGTGCCAGCAGCCCCCAGGTCCTCTACAATGAGCAGTTCTTC.

This chain links TRBV28 with TRBJ2-7; D is possibly TRBD2 (6 bases). Germline CDR1 and CDR2: MDHEN and SYDVKM. Trimming left V 7 bases short and J 3 bases short, with 19 bases between. This CDR3 contains 15 residues. In DNA form, the CDR3 reads TGTGCCAGCATTCCGGGAGAGGGAGTACTCTACGAGCAGTACTTC. Encoded protein: CASIPGEGVLYEQYF.

The J gene is TRBJ1-6, the V gene TRBV15, with D tentatively TRBD1 (5 bases). V shed 1 base and J shed 3 bases, with 10 bases lying between them. Germline V lookup: CDR1 LNHNV, CDR2 YYDKDF (reference sequence). The CDR3 sequence is 16 residues long. CDR3 DNA sequence: TGTGCCACCAGCAGAGGGGACGGCCTCTATAATTCACCCCTCCACTTT. It yields the protein CATSRGDGLYNSPLHF.

The chain has TRBV12-3 or TRBV12-4 and TRBJ1-4, with 7 bases aligning to TRBD1. The length of the CDR3 is 17 residues. V lost 6 bases and J lost 0; bases outside the gene matches: 10. This CDR3 reads CASSAGTAKATNEKLFF. As DNA, the CDR3 is TGTGCCAGCAGCGCCGGGACAGCGAAAGCAACTAATGAAAAACTGTTTTTT.